This T cell receptor beta chain was sequenced in a study of T-cell reconstitution after alpha-beta-depleted transplantation in children. General study findings and limits: Reported findings indicate that, about two months after transplant, alpha-beta T cells came from several hundred expanded clones, which were derived from non-depleted graft cells.

Germline V lookup: CDR1 KGHSH, CDR2 LQKENI. The CDR3 extends over 14 amino acids. Trimming stripped 3 bases from V and 5 bases from J, with 14 bases between. A word on this clonotype: What it recognizes is unknown.

The library targeted TCRbeta and was prepared with unique molecular identifiers. TCRdb independently ran MiXCR on the PCR reads; one entry per CDR3 protein. Among 280,000 or so distinct CDR3 sequences listed, around a tenth were seen once. The sample here was peripheral blood, taken 180 days after TCRalphabeta/CD19-depleted stem cell transplant. The clonotype was recovered from a male patient between 2 and 10 years old who had a stem cell transplant for chronic granulomatous disease, so the T cells may come from the graft donor. The chain couples TRBV18 to TRBJ2-7, with D possibly being TRBD1 (6 bases). CDR3 DNA: TGTGCCAGCTCACCCACAGGGCGTGAGGACGAGCAGTACTTC. Translation gives CASSPTGREDEQYF.